Presented here are 6 T cell receptor beta chains from one specimen sequenced in a study of T cell repertoires in aging, cancer and after chemotherapy (dated by TCRdb to the late 2010s). Sequenced using an Illumina MiSeq. Rearranged TRB sequences spanning V, D and J segments were amplified in a multiplex touch-down PCR with a mixed TRB-A/B primer pool. Using fastp at Q25 and MiXCR, TCRdb reprocessed the public reads and kept productive beta chains. Rows matching on CDR3 protein sequence are summarized as one entry with the most common DNA and genes. Counted in this sample were roughly 1,400 distinct CDR3 sequences; around 21% of them appeared once. The top ten constitute roughly 35% of the sample. TCR beta rearrangements were amplified from genomic DNA isolated from peripheral blood, not from sorted cells or RNA. The sample consisted of blood. The source of these receptors is a human donor with a solid tumor.

In regard to this clonotype: This could be a read error, since a much larger clone is one nucleotide away. The rearrangement joins TRBV7-9 to TRBJ1-1; no definite D call. Germline V gene data show CDR1 as SEHNR and CDR2 as FQNEAQ (reference sequence). With 7 bases removed from V and 4 bases from J, the gap between germline ends came to 10 bases. CDR3 length: 12 residues. CDR3 amino acids: CASISVGTEAFF. CDR3 nucleotide sequence: TGTGCCAGCATCTCGGTTGGCACTGAAGCTTTCTTT.

This clonotype was recorded a few times. One end of the junction is discordant with germline, which a read error may explain. V is TRBV5-6 and J is TRBJ1-1; no reliable D call. This CDR3 has 11 amino acids. Germline values: CDR1 SGHDT, CDR2 YYEEEE. The CDR3: CASSLNTEAFF. The CDR3, as DNA: TGCGCCAGCAGCTTGAACACTGAAGCTTTCTTT.

As DNA, the CDR3 is TGCGCCAGCAGCTTGGGCTCAGGTGGAGGCAAAAACATTCAGTACTTC. It is translated as CASSLGSGGGKNIQYF. The V gene is TRBV5-1, the J gene TRBJ2-4; possible D gene TRBD2, 5 bases. Germline CDR1 reads SGHRS; CDR2 reads YFSETQ. V lost 0 bases to trimming and J lost 3 bases, with 13 bases between them. This CDR3 region has 16 residues.

The V and J genes are TRBV4-1 and TRBJ2-7; the D gene is possibly TRBD2 (6 bases). V was pared by 1 base and J by 2 bases, with 12 bases between. Per germline, CDR1 MGHRA and CDR2 YSYEKL. CDR3 length: 15 residues. As DNA, the CDR3 is TGCGCCAGCAGCCAAGCGACGGGAGAAACCTACGAGCAGTACTTC. This sequence encodes CASSQATGETYEQYF.

This clonotype is medium-sized. CDR3 DNA sequence: TGTGCCAGCAGTTTAACCGCGAGAAGCCCCAGGGGGAGGTGGTACTTC. Translation: CASSLTARSPRGRWYF. The chain has TRBV27 and TRBJ2-7; TRBD1 might be the D (7 bases). The germline V gene encodes CDR1 MNHEY and CDR2 SMNVEV (reference sequence). V gave up 2 bases and J gave up 12 bases, with 26 bases separating them. CDR3 length: 16 amino acids.

This clonotype is medium-sized in the sample. V and J are TRBV24-1 and TRBJ2-1; no definite D call. The CDR3 loop spans 11 amino acids. Between the trimmed V and J ends, which lost 6 bases and 7 bases, there was a span of 6 bases. Germline loops: CDR1 KGHDR, CDR2 SFDVKD. CDR3 coding DNA: TGTGCCACCAGTAGTTTGAATGAGCAGTTCTTC. As protein: CATSSLNEQFF.